Listed below are T cell receptor beta chains from one sample, sequenced in a study of blood T cells in healthy people across ages. In TCRdb, the 5' RACE reads were re-called with MiXCR into one record per CDR3 protein. The data contain some 550,000 distinct CDR3 sequences, about 45% of them singletons. The sample taken for sequencing was blood. These receptors were collected from a man older than 75 in good health. The CDR3 runs from the conserved cysteine through the conserved F or W. Rows give clone size only sometimes, using once, few, many, or a class for an expanded clone.

TRBV20-1	TRBJ2-5	once	CSARDPDRAQETQYF
TRBV12-3/TRBV12-4	TRBJ2-3	.	CASSFSSGGVSDTQYF
TRBV6-5	TRBJ1-2	.	CASGSGTAVLNGYTF
TRBV6-5	TRBJ2-3	many	CASSLDRVDTQYF
TRBV12-5	TRBJ1-1	.	CASLGTEAFF
TRBV18	TRBJ2-7	.	CASSPSGQTYEQYF
TRBV20-1	TRBJ1-2	.	CSAQRVGGYTF
TRBV29-1	TRBJ1-2	few	CSVQVNPNYGYTF
TRBV2	TRBJ1-6	.	CATTRMGDSPLHF
TRBV7-2	TRBJ2-1	.	CASRTSGSEVFF
TRBV5-5	TRBJ1-1	.	CASSLASNTEAFF
TRBV7-2	TRBJ2-3	.	CASRADYITDTQYF
TRBV6-1	TRBJ2-1	few	CASRVPGVLREQFF
TRBV4-1	TRBJ2-7	.	CASSQDSGQSSYEQYF
TRBV20-1	TRBJ2-5	.	CSARDPRGGRETQYF
TRBV7-2	TRBJ2-7	.	CASTKSYPSAGGIHEQYF
TRBV6-5	TRBJ2-7	.	CASSSPGQGFYEQYF
TRBV12-3/TRBV12-4	.	.	CASSLGTSSIYEQYF
TRBV12-3/TRBV12-4	TRBJ2-3	.	CASSPTRGGQDTQYF
TRBV6-2/TRBV6-3	TRBJ1-5	.	CASSTDRPGGQPQHF
TRBV2	TRBJ2-7	.	CASNRRQGGAYEQYF
TRBV6-2/TRBV6-3	TRBJ1-5	.	CASMGIRGQPQHF
TRBV6-2/TRBV6-3	TRBJ1-1	.	CASSYPNRGTNTEAFF
TRBV20-1	TRBJ2-1	few	CSARDPLAGGYNEQFF
TRBV21-1	TRBJ2-3	.	CASSKAGQGSTDTQYF
TRBV5-1	TRBJ2-1	.	CASTPGDRLEQFF
TRBV20-1	TRBJ2-3	.	CSALGSGGSTDTQYF
TRBV3-1	TRBJ2-3	few	CASSQERTVTDTQYF
TRBV12-3/TRBV12-4	TRBJ2-1	.	CATQGGSYNEQFF
TRBV5-1	TRBJ2-1	.	CASGLDRVVDEQFF
TRBV20-1	.	once	CSAFNRDGFYEQYF
TRBV9	TRBJ2-6	.	CAGSFATGQRSGANVLTF
TRBV25-1	TRBJ1-2	.	CASSEYGEFYGYTF
TRBV29-1	TRBJ1-1	.	CSVERGGVNTEAFF
TRBV7-9	TRBJ2-7	many	CASSLGTGGFHEQYF
TRBV15	TRBJ1-4	.	CATSRDRSRSGKLFF
TRBV20-1	TRBJ2-1	few	CSARPAGFRNEQFF
TRBV7-2	TRBJ2-1	.	CASSLAPLAGGNEQFF
TRBV27	TRBJ1-1	.	CASGQTNTEAFF
TRBV7-2	TRBJ1-4	.	CASSLGGRTNEKLFF
TRBV6-1	TRBJ2-7	.	CASSTRGGAYEQYF
TRBV7-2	TRBJ2-7	few	CASTQNGLASEQYF
TRBV6-5	TRBJ1-5	.	CASSYSPGQPQHF
TRBV6-6	TRBJ2-7	.	CASSYGTGVSYEQYF
TRBV5-1	TRBJ2-3	.	CASSLRIRGGDTQYF
TRBV12-3/TRBV12-4	TRBJ2-7	.	CASSLAGQGLSEQYF
TRBV2	TRBJ2-4	.	CASSAQGVRTYEQYF
TRBV28	TRBJ2-1	few	CASSFRERNEQFF